This T cell receptor (beta chain) is from a study of blood T cell repertoires in COVID-19. Across the study: Italy, Spain and the United States were the sources of the convalescent and acute COVID-19 samples.

Those who participated ranged in age from about 18 to 89 years and resided in about two dozen US areas. Grouping used clinical history reported by participants in a survey and questionnaire. Trimming removed 7 bases at V and 2 bases at J, with 15 bases between. There are 14 residues in the CDR3. CDR1 and CDR2 from the germline V gene are SGHRS and YFSETQ. As processed by the authors: Nucleated cell counts were estimated from reference gene primer amplification. Data came from immunoSEQ multiplex PCR; TCRdb stores just in-frame clones and leaves some out. The V and J calls and clone size are taken from that table; D and trimming were inferred from the DNA. Among 150,000 to 200,000 clones listed, around four fifths were seen once.

Sequencing was carried out using PBMCs or T cells enriched from blood (not recorded which). The rearrangement joins TRBV5-1 to TRBJ1-1, with a weak D call TRBD1 (6 bases). The TCR sequence derives from an older woman who had recovered from COVID-19. This chain's CDR3 is CASCAGQPNTEAFF. CDR3 nucleotides: TGCGCCAGCTGCGCCGGACAGCCTAACACTGAAGCTTTCTTT.